One sample yielded the 29 T cell receptor beta chains listed below, sequenced in a study of blood T cell repertoires in COVID-19. Profiled with immunoSEQ multiplex PCR; TCRdb holds only in-frame clones, not every one. The sample has about 16,000 clones, approximately 80% seen once. The sample was peripheral blood. Every receptor here comes from a man at least 80 years old with active COVID-19.

This clone is a singleton in its sample. V is TRBV5-4 and J is TRBJ2-3; 9 positions agree with TRBD2. Germline-derived CDR1 and CDR2 are SGHNT and YYREEE (reference sequence). CDR3 length equals 16 residues. The V segment lost 1 base and the J segment 2 bases; nucleotides outside the gene matches: 5. This CDR3 is CASSLKRGVNTDTQYF. Written as DNA, the CDR3 is TGTGCCAGCAGCTTGAAGCGGGGGGTAAACACAGATACGCAGTATTTT.

The genes are TRBV5-1 and TRBJ1-6; D gene unclear. Germline-derived CDR1 and CDR2 are SGHRS and YFSETQ. The V gene lost 5 bases and the J gene lost 9 bases, with 15 bases spanning the gap. This CDR3 has 14 amino acids. This CDR3 reads CASRLEGFSSPLHF. The CDR3 nucleotides read TGCGCCAGCAGGCTAGAGGGTTTTAGTTCACCCCTCCACTTT.

This clone was observed once. The V gene is TRBV5-1, the J gene TRBJ2-1; D remains ambiguous. The CDR3 sequence is 16 residues long. V was cut by 0 bases and J by 3 bases, with 13 bases left in between. Looked up from germline, CDR1 is SGHRS and CDR2 is YFSETQ. The CDR3 nucleotides are TGCGCCAGCAGCTTGGCCGACCGTCTAGACTACAATGAGCAGTTCTTC. Translated: CASSLADRLDYNEQFF.

This clone was observed a single time. J is TRBJ1-4 and V is TRBV5-1; tentatively, D is TRBD1 (6 bases). Deletions cut 4 bases from V and 5 bases from J, with 15 bases between. CDR1 is SGHRS and CDR2 is YFSETQ in the germline V gene. The CDR3 covers 15 residues. In DNA, the CDR3 is TGCGCCAGCAGCCCGGACAGTGTAATGAATGAAAAACTGTTTTTT. It codes for CASSPDSVMNEKLFF.

This clone was seen a single time. V is TRBV27 and J is TRBJ1-5, with a possible D match to TRBD1 (5 bases). Between the trimmed V and J ends, which lost 3 bases and 7 bases, there was a span of 13 bases. Germline V gene lookup returns CDR1 MNHEY and CDR2 SMNVEV (reference sequence). The CDR3 has 14 amino acids. CDR3 sequence: CASSFGRRGQPQHF. DNA of the CDR3: TGTGCCAGCAGTTTCGGGAGGCGGGGGCAGCCCCAGCATTTT.

J is TRBJ2-7 and V is TRBV6-5; the match to TRBD1 covers 7 bases. Germline V gene lookup returns CDR1 MNHEY and CDR2 SVGAGI. The CDR3 consists of 15 residues. Germline trimming cut 6 bases from V and 0 bases from J; bases unmatched to any gene: 8. The CDR3 DNA follows: TGTGCCAGCAGCCCCGCCGGGACAGCCTCCTACGAGCAGTACTTC. Amino acid sequence: CASSPAGTASYEQYF.

The chain couples TRBV24-1 to TRBJ2-1; 10 bases are shared with TRBD2. CDR1 and CDR2 (germline): KGHDR, SFDVKD. V trimming: 1 base; J trimming: 3 bases; junction bases outside the gene matches: 2. The CDR3 contains 16 residues. The CDR3 nucleotides read TGTGCCACCAGTGATTTTACTAGCGGGGTCTACAATGAGCAGTTCTTC. Translation: CATSDFTSGVYNEQFF.

This clone was counted a single time. In DNA, the CDR3 is TGTGCCAGCAGCTCTTACAGGGATGCGACCTATAATTCACCCCTCCACTTT. Translating gives CASSSYRDATYNSPLHF. The chain carries TRBV5-4 and TRBJ1-6; a possible D gene is TRBD1 (6 bases). In germline, CDR1 is SGHNT, CDR2 YYREEE (reference sequence). The CDR3 sequence is 17 residues long. Trimming stripped 3 bases from V and 2 bases from J, with 15 bases between.

The CDR3, as DNA: TGTGCCAGCTCACCCCCGGGAGTTCGAGAGACCCAGTACTTC. Translation: CASSPPGVRETQYF. V is TRBV18 and J is TRBJ2-5; a weak D match, TRBD2 (6 bases). There are 14 residues in the CDR3. V was clipped by 3 bases and J by 4 bases, with 12 bases between them. Germline V CDR1 and CDR2: KGHSH, LQKENI.

The chain recombines TRBV19 with TRBJ2-2; 7 bases align to TRBD2. Trimming at V came to 4 bases and at J to 7 bases, leaving 6 bases not matched to a gene. The germline V gene encodes CDR1 LNHDA and CDR2 SQIVND (reference sequence). This CDR3 has 14 amino acids. The CDR3 bases are TGTGCCAGTAGTACCACTAGCGTTGGCGGGGAGCTGTTTTTT. It translates to CASSTTSVGGELFF.

The chain is built from TRBV5-4 and TRBJ1-2; TRBD1 matches 7 bases. Per the germline V gene, CDR1 is SGHNT and CDR2 is YYREEE (reference sequence). Trimming took 1 base from V and 5 from J; bases not matched to a gene: 11. The CDR3 totals 16 residues. In DNA form, the CDR3 reads TGTGCCAGCAGCTTGACGACAGGGAGTATCCTATATGGCTACACCTTC. This sequence encodes CASSLTTGSILYGYTF.

The chain links TRBV5-6 to TRBJ2-3; 7 bases are shared with TRBD2. Looked up from germline, CDR1 is SGHDT and CDR2 is YYEEEE. V trimming: 2 bases; J trimming: 2 bases; junction bases outside the gene matches: 5. CDR3 length: 15 residues. The CDR3 spells CASSLHGGYTDTQYF. The CDR3 bases are TGTGCCAGCAGCTTACACGGGGGGTACACAGATACGCAGTATTTT.

The genes are TRBV9 and TRBJ2-3; 7 nucleotides match TRBD2. The CDR3 loop spans 14 amino acids. The germline V gene encodes CDR1 SGDLS and CDR2 YYNGEE. Trimming took 0 bases from V and 4 from J; bases not matched to a gene: 2. CDR3 in DNA: TGTGCCAGCAGCGTAGGCGGGAGTTCAGATACGCAGTATTTT. Amino acid sequence: CASSVGGSSDTQYF.

The chain links TRBV5-4 to TRBJ2-2; 9 nucleotides align to TRBD2. Germline CDR1 reads SGHNT; CDR2 reads YYREEE (reference sequence). Trimming took 6 bases from V and 5 from J; bases not matched to a gene: 11. The CDR3 sequence is 16 residues long. The CDR3 reads CASNSRNSGGTGELFF. As DNA, the CDR3 is TGTGCCAGCAACTCACGTAATAGCGGGGGTACCGGGGAGCTGTTTTTT.

The chain is built from TRBV5-6 and TRBJ2-5; 7 positions match TRBD1. The CDR3 spans 14 residues. Germline trimming cut 4 bases from V and 4 bases from J; bases unmatched to any gene: 7. Germline CDR1 and CDR2: SGHDT and YYEEEE. The CDR3 loop is CASSGGRGLETQYF. The CDR3 nucleotides read TGTGCCAGCAGCGGCGGCAGGGGGTTAGAGACCCAGTACTTC.

This chain links TRBV3-1 (or the pseudogene TRBV3-2) with TRBJ2-1, with TRBD1 identical over 9 bases. The trim removed 2 bases at V and 9 bases at J, leaving 17 bases unmatched. CDR3 size: 18 residues. The germline CDR1 and CDR2 sequences are LGHDT and YNNKEL (reference sequence). The DNA of the CDR3 is TGTGCCAGCAGCCAACCCCTCGGGGTGAGACAGGGGGTTGGTGAGCAGTTCTTC. Translating gives CASSQPLGVRQGVGEQFF.

This sequence joins TRBV29-1 and TRBJ1-5, with 7 bases that match TRBD1. CDR3 length: 13 residues. With V trimmed by 5 bases and J by 5 bases, 6 bases remained unmatched. Germline V gene lookup returns CDR1 SQVTM and CDR2 ANQGSEA. The CDR3 region has the DNA TGCAGCGTTTCAGGCAGGGGGGATCAGCCCCAGCATTTT. Its translation is CSVSGRGDQPQHF.

Turning to this clone: One junction end disagrees with the germline gene, perhaps due to a read error. The CDR3 nucleotides read TGTGCCGGCAGTCCGGTTGCAGGGATCTCTGGGGCCAACGTCCTGACTTTC. Amino acids: CAGSPVAGISGANVLTF. This sequence joins TRBV27 and TRBJ2-6; D may be TRBD1 (5 bases). CDR3 length: 17 amino acids. CDR1 and CDR2 from the germline V gene are MNHEY and SMNVEV (reference sequence).

V and J are TRBV5-6 and TRBJ2-3, with 11 bases lining up with TRBD2. The CDR3 covers 18 residues. After removal of 2 bases from V and 3 bases from J, the junction contained 11 bases not matched to a gene. Germline lookup yields CDR1 SGHDT and CDR2 YYEEEE. For the CDR3, the DNA is TGTGCCAGCAGCTTTCTTACTAGCGGGAGTTTAGCAACAGATACGCAGTATTTT. Translated: CASSFLTSGSLATDTQYF.

V is TRBV5-1 and J is TRBJ2-7, with D perhaps TRBD1 (6 bases). The CDR3 runs 15 residues. The germline V and J ends were trimmed by 4 bases and 0 bases, with 14 bases remaining between them. Per germline, CDR1 SGHRS and CDR2 YFSETQ. CDR3 amino acids: CASSPTTGPSYEQYF. CDR3 sequence (DNA): TGCGCCAGCAGCCCCACGACAGGTCCCTCCTACGAGCAGTACTTC.

The chain uses TRBV23-1 and TRBJ1-4, with no clear D. TRBV23-1 carries the ORF label, with uncertain function. Trimming removed 3 bases at V and 8 bases at J, with 13 bases between. The CDR3 is 14 amino acids. CDR3 sequence (DNA): TGCGCCAGCAGTCAGCGGGTCGGAAAGGAAAAACTGTTTTTT. Protein: CASSQRVGKEKLFF.

V usage is TRBV19 and J usage is TRBJ2-7; TRBD2 matches 10 bases. The V and J ends lost 6 bases and 4 bases, in that order; junction bases with no gene match: 12. Germline V gene lookup returns CDR1 LNHDA and CDR2 SQIVND (reference sequence). The CDR3 totals 16 residues. CDR3 bases: TGTGCCAGTAGCCCAACTCATGTAGCGGGAGGATACGAGCAGTACTTC. Its protein is CASSPTHVAGGYEQYF.

The V gene is TRBV10-3, the J gene TRBJ2-5; TRBD2 matches 8 bases. CDR3 size: 12 residues. Germline-derived CDR1 and CDR2 are ENHRY and SYGVKD. CDR3 sequence: CAISAGEETQYF. CDR3 DNA sequence: TGTGCGATCTCAGCGGGAGAAGAGACCCAGTACTTC.

This clone counts as medium-sized. The chain combines TRBV12-3 or TRBV12-4 with TRBJ2-7, with a possible D match to TRBD1 (6 bases). CDR3 size: 12 residues. Between the trimmed V and J ends, which lost 6 bases and 5 bases, there was a span of 11 bases. The CDR3 is CASRQGGHEQYF. DNA for the CDR3: TGTGCCAGCAGGCAAGGGGGACACGAGCAGTACTTC.

The V and J genes are TRBV5-4 and TRBJ2-3, with D uncertain. Germline V gives CDR1 SGHNT, CDR2 YYREEE (reference sequence). The CDR3 is 15 residues long. Trimming stripped 2 bases from V and 1 base from J, with 11 bases between. The CDR3 DNA sequence: TGTGCCAGCAGCTTCGTGTCCCGGGGCACAGATACGCAGTATTTT. Protein sequence: CASSFVSRGTDTQYF.

The DNA of the CDR3 is TGTGCCAGTGGGACTAGTGTCTACAATGAGCAGTTCTTC. Its translation is CASGTSVYNEQFF. The chain uses TRBV28 and TRBJ2-1, with 8 bases identical to TRBD2. The germline V gene encodes CDR1 MDHEN and CDR2 SYDVKM. This CDR3 comprises 13 residues. J was trimmed by 3 bases and V by 9 bases; bases with no gene match: 4.

The chain links TRBV25-1 to TRBJ2-1, with D perhaps TRBD2 (7 bases). Germline V gene sequence: CDR1 MGHDK, CDR2 SYGVNS. Trimming took 5 bases from V and 6 from J, leaving 23 bases between them. CDR3 length: 17 amino acids. The CDR3 loop is CASSTPAGVAGANEQFF. The CDR3 bases are TGTGCCAGCAGTACCCCGGCCGGTGTGGCGGGGGCCAATGAGCAGTTCTTC.

The chain carries TRBV5-4 and TRBJ2-1, with D possibly TRBD2 on 6 matching bases. Trimming pared 4 bases from V and 7 bases from J, leaving 15 bases between. The germline CDR1 and CDR2 sequences are SGHNT and YYREEE (reference sequence). The length of the CDR3 is 14 residues. The CDR3 here is CASSPGSGRNEQFF. The CDR3 region has the DNA TGTGCCAGCAGCCCGGGCTCAGGGAGGAATGAGCAGTTCTTC.

The rearrangement joins TRBV19 to TRBJ1-1, with TRBD1 matching 8 bases. The length of the CDR3 is 15 residues. Germline CDR1 LNHDA, CDR2 SQIVND (reference sequence). V gave up 1 base and J gave up 1 base; unmatched junction bases: 2. The CDR3 bases are TGTGCCAGTAGTATAGGGACAGGGAAGAACACTGAAGCTTTCTTT. This sequence encodes CASSIGTGKNTEAFF.